This T cell receptor (beta chain) was sequenced in a study of T cell responses to AZD1222 COVID-19 vaccine. Profiled with immunoSEQ multiplex PCR; TCRdb holds only in-frame clones, not every one. The sample contains about 190,000 clones, approximately 90% of which appear only once. CDR3 size: 16 residues. Per the germline V gene, CDR1 is SQVTM and CDR2 is ANQGSEA. V was shortened by 0 bases and J by 4 bases, with 15 bases between the two germline ends. V and J are TRBV29-1 and TRBJ2-2; D might be TRBD1 (6 bases). Here the sequenced sample was peripheral blood, taken on day 0 of AZD1222 vaccination. This clonotype originated in an adult in good health. CDR3 sequence: CSVEENTGTPTGELFF. The CDR3 nucleotides read TGCAGCGTTGAAGAGAACACCGGGACACCCACCGGGGAGCTGTTTTTT.